One and the same sample provided the 21 T cell receptor beta chains below, sequenced in a study of vaccination effects on CD4 cells after COVID-19. TCRdb's copy holds only in-frame clones and misses some; the assay was immunoSEQ multiplex PCR. Here the sample spans 26,000 or so clones, around 75% being singletons. Their specific antigens are unknown. Expansion with viral peptide pools was applied to antigen-specific CD4+ T cells by the ViraFEST assay prior to sequencing. Following 10 days of culture, CD4+ T cells were isolated. The healthy vaccine recipients, who had no prior SARS-CoV-2 infection, showed negative nucleocapsid antibodies. Sample: CD4+ T cells from PBMCs cultured with HCoV-NL63 spike peptides, taken before COVID-19 vaccination. Every receptor here comes from a human donor who received a COVID-19 vaccine.

CDR3 amino acids: CASRHRDSYSYEQYF. The CDR3, as DNA: TGTGCCAGCCGACACCGGGACTCTTATTCCTACGAGCAGTACTTC. The chain joins TRBV7-9 to TRBJ2-7; D may be TRBD2 (6 bases). Trimming left V 8 bases short and J 1 base short, with 18 bases between. Germline CDR1 is SEHNR and CDR2 is FQNEAQ (reference sequence). CDR3 length equals 15 residues.

The chain employs TRBV10-3 and TRBJ1-2, with D uncertain. The V gene lost 3 bases and the J gene lost 2 bases, with 13 bases spanning the gap. This CDR3 is built from 15 residues. Germline values: CDR1 ENHRY, CDR2 SYGVKD. The chain's CDR3 is CAISERQTLNYGYTF. CDR3 nucleotides: TGTGCCATCAGTGAACGGCAGACATTGAACTATGGCTACACCTTC.

The V and J genes are TRBV5-4 and TRBJ1-3; TRBD1 might be the D (6 bases). Trimming shortened V by 7 bases and J by 4 bases, and 12 bases separated the two germline ends. Germline V gene sequence: CDR1 SGHNT, CDR2 YYREEE (reference sequence). The length of the CDR3 is 13 residues. The CDR3 is CASQDSSGNTIYF. The CDR3 DNA sequence: TGTGCCAGCCAGGACAGCTCCGGAAACACCATATATTTT.

This rearrangement joins TRBV5-1 to TRBJ1-6, with 7 bases lining up with TRBD1. Unmatched junction bases numbered 7, after V lost 4 bases and J lost 9 bases. The CDR3 length is 14 residues. Germline-derived CDR1 and CDR2 are SGHRS and YFSETQ. CDR3 bases: TGCGCCAGCAGCCCGCAGGGGGTCGGTTCACCCCTCCACTTT. It is translated as CASSPQGVGSPLHF.

J is TRBJ2-7 and V is TRBV27; 10 bases align to TRBD2. Looked up from germline, CDR1 is MNHEY and CDR2 is SMNVEV (reference sequence). The V gene end was trimmed by 8 bases and the J gene end by 1 base; junction bases not matched to a gene: 14. This CDR3 contains 17 residues. As DNA, the CDR3 is TGTGCCAGCGGGGCTAGCCCGCTAGCGGGGGCGTCCTACGAGCAGTACTTC. Amino acid sequence: CASGASPLAGASYEQYF.

The chain joins TRBV9 to TRBJ2-5; possibly TRBD1 or TRBD2 for D (5 bases each). This CDR3 is 14 amino acids long. Germline V gene lookup returns CDR1 SGDLS and CDR2 YYNGEE. The V end was cut by 2 bases, the J end by 5 bases, with 13 bases between. In DNA form, the CDR3 reads TGTGCCAGCAGCGTCGGGACCACACGGGAGACCCAGTACTTC. Amino acid sequence: CASSVGTTRETQYF.

This sequence joins TRBV15 and TRBJ1-1; tentatively, D is TRBD1 (5 bases). Germline CDR1 is LNHNV and CDR2 is YYDKDF (reference sequence). The CDR3 runs 15 residues. V lost 0 bases and J lost 4, with 12 bases in between. DNA of the CDR3: TGTGCCACCAGCAGAGAGGCAGGGAGGACCACTGAAGCTTTCTTT. Its protein product is CATSREAGRTTEAFF.

This clone showed up just a few times. The V and J genes are TRBV4-2 and TRBJ1-4; weak D call: TRBD1 (5 bases). The CDR3 is 15 amino acids. Trimming pared 6 bases from V and 3 bases from J, leaving 14 bases between. The germline gives CDR1 LGHNA, CDR2 YNFKEQ. CDR3 in DNA: TGTGCCAGCAGTACCGGGGGAAGGTCTAATGAAAAACTGTTTTTT. It is translated as CASSTGGRSNEKLFF.

This clone was counted once. The V and J genes are TRBV4-1 and TRBJ2-7; possibly TRBD1 for D (6 bases). Germline V gene data show CDR1 as MGHRA and CDR2 as YSYEKL. This CDR3 comprises 16 residues. The V end was cut by 0 bases, the J end by 2 bases, with 14 bases between. The CDR3 loop is CASSQDPGQRPYEQYF. The CDR3 region has the DNA TGCGCCAGCAGCCAAGACCCCGGACAGAGACCCTACGAGCAGTACTTC.

J is TRBJ2-1 and V is TRBV24-1, with 13 bases that match TRBD2. There are 19 residues in the CDR3. Germline values: CDR1 KGHDR, CDR2 SFDVKD. With 3 bases clipped from V and 0 bases from J, the junction kept 7 bases outside the gene matches. The CDR3 loop reads CATSDGTSGIRISYNEQFF. The CDR3 nucleotides are TGTGCCACCAGTGATGGGACTAGCGGGATACGGATCTCCTACAATGAGCAGTTCTTC.

This clone has just a few counts. This chain joins TRBV6-5 and TRBJ1-6; the D gene is possibly TRBD1 (5 bases). This CDR3 has 14 residues. Trimming pared 2 bases from V and 7 bases from J, leaving 9 bases between. Germline CDR1 is MNHEY and CDR2 is SVGAGI. CDR3 DNA: TGTGCCAGCAGTTACGGAGGGGAGAATTCACCCCTCCACTTT. Translated: CASSYGGENSPLHF.

The V gene is TRBV5-6, the J gene TRBJ1-3; D is ambiguous. With 0 bases removed from V and 0 bases from J, the gap between germline ends came to 13 bases. CDR1 and CDR2 from the germline V gene are SGHDT and YYEEEE. The CDR3 sequence is 17 residues long. CDR3 loop: CASSLDPRTVSGNTIYF. As DNA, the CDR3 is TGTGCCAGCAGCTTGGACCCCCGGACGGTCTCTGGAAACACCATATATTTT.

The CDR3 reads CAISEGQGVNIQYF. The CDR3 coding sequence is TGTGCCATCAGTGAGGGACAGGGAGTAAACATTCAGTACTTC. The chain is built from TRBV10-3 and TRBJ2-4; 8 bases line up with TRBD1. Germline-derived CDR1 and CDR2 are ENHRY and SYGVKD. The V segment lost 2 bases and the J segment 6 bases; nucleotides outside the gene matches: 3. The CDR3 loop spans 14 amino acids.

The rearrangement links TRBV6-5 to TRBJ1-2; D is perhaps TRBD1 (6 bases). In germline, CDR1 is MNHEY, CDR2 SVGAGI. The germline V and J ends were trimmed by 6 bases and 3 bases, with 11 bases remaining between them. This CDR3 region has 13 residues. The CDR3: CASRPQGYYGYTF. DNA for the CDR3: TGTGCCAGCAGACCCCAGGGGTACTATGGCTACACCTTC.

This rearrangement joins TRBV2 to TRBJ2-3; 9 nucleotides line up with TRBD2. CDR3 length: 18 amino acids. V was clipped by 3 bases and J by 0 bases; unmatched bases: 10. Germline-derived CDR1 and CDR2 are SNHLY and FYNNEI. The CDR3 here is CASSDFRLAGSSTDTQYF. The CDR3 DNA sequence: TGTGCCAGCAGTGATTTTAGGCTAGCGGGGAGTAGCACAGATACGCAGTATTTT.

This clone was detected only once. The chain has TRBV30 and TRBJ2-3, with 12 bases identical to TRBD2. The CDR3 runs to 19 residues. Germline loops: CDR1 GTSNPN, CDR2 SVGIG (reference sequence). After removal of 2 bases from V and 4 bases from J, the junction contained 16 bases not matched to a gene. The CDR3 DNA follows: TGTGCCTGGAGTCCCGGACTAGCGGGAAGTCTTAGGCATGCAGATACGCAGTATTTT. Translation gives CAWSPGLAGSLRHADTQYF.

The chain links TRBV5-4 to TRBJ2-1; 8 bases map to TRBD2. Germline values: CDR1 SGHNT, CDR2 YYREEE (reference sequence). The V segment lost 4 bases and the J segment 8 bases; nucleotides outside the gene matches: 5. The CDR3 spans 13 residues. The CDR3 nucleotides read TGTGCCAGCAGCACGGGGACTAGGGATGAGCAGTTCTTC. It specifies CASSTGTRDEQFF.

The rearrangement joins TRBV12-3 or TRBV12-4 to TRBJ2-3; D is perhaps TRBD2 (6 bases). V lost 5 bases to trimming and J lost 4 bases, with 10 bases between them. The CDR3 covers 13 residues. In nucleotides, the CDR3 is TGTGCCAGCAGTCCGGGGGTGGCAGATACGCAGTATTTT. Amino acid sequence: CASSPGVADTQYF.

With respect to this clone: Germline and junction disagree at one end, which may indicate a read error. J is TRBJ2-7 and V is TRBV7-7; 9 bases fit TRBD2. Germline V gives CDR1 SSHAT, CDR2 FNYEAQ (reference sequence). CDR3 size: 16 residues. CDR3 coding DNA: TGTGCTAGCAGCTTCCGACTAGCGGCCGGGCGAGGCGAGCAGTACTTC. It yields the protein CASSFRLAAGRGEQYF. The full variable domain, completed using reference TRBV7-7 and TRBJ2-7, is GAGVSQSPRYKVTKRGQDVTLRCDPISSHATLYWYQQALGQGPEFLTYFNYEAQPDKSGLPSDRFSAERPEGSISTLTIQRTEQRDSAMYRCASSFRLAAGRGEQYFGPGTRLTVT.

The genes are TRBV18 and TRBJ2-7; D tentatively reads TRBD1 or TRBD2 (6 bases each). Trimming took off 5 bases at V and 5 bases at J, with 19 bases between the two ends. From germline, CDR1 is KGHSH and CDR2 LQKENI. The length of the CDR3 is 15 residues. The CDR3 loop is CASSIPGAPEDEQYF. For the CDR3, the DNA is TGTGCCAGCTCAATTCCGGGGGCACCTGAAGACGAGCAGTACTTC.

In this sample, this clone turned up a few times. J is TRBJ1-2 and V is TRBV19; D possibly corresponds to TRBD1 (6 bases). V gave up 5 bases and J gave up 6 bases, with 7 bases separating them. CDR3 length: 11 amino acids. Per the germline V gene, CDR1 is LNHDA and CDR2 is SQIVND (reference sequence). DNA for the CDR3: TGTGCCAGTAGTCCAGGGGATGGCTACACCTTC. Translating gives CASSPGDGYTF.